This TCR beta chain originates from a study of T cell responses to AZD1222 COVID-19 vaccine. Findings and caveats of the study: Spike-specific TCR breadth and depth rose after two AZD1222 doses. Close to half of all spike-specific TCRs reportedly target regions of the variants that are unmutated. White British ancestry dominated among donors, who included more females, and clonal diversity was possibly underestimated.

This table comes from immunoSEQ multiplex PCR, and its TCRdb copy is limited to in-frame clones, with some not included. The profile covers approximately 140,000 clones, with 85% to 95% appearing a single time and 0.7% to 1% taken by the ten largest. The V segment lost 0 bases and the J segment 4 bases; nucleotides outside the gene matches: 8. Germline loops: CDR1 LGHNA, CDR2 YSLEER. The CDR3 is 18 amino acids. Concerning this clone itself: Its antigen is not known.

The chain carries TRBV4-3 and TRBJ1-3; TRBD1 aligns across 11 bases. This clonotype originated in an adult in good health. Sequenced material: peripheral blood, taken on day 0 of MenACWY control vaccination. Here the CDR3 reads CASSQDPGQGATGNTIYF. DNA of the CDR3: TGCGCCAGCAGCCAAGACCCCGGACAGGGGGCGACGGGAAACACCATATATTTT.